This record concerns one T cell receptor (beta chain) sequence. The sample belongs to a study of blood T cell repertoires in COVID-19. Under the authors' procedure: Amplification with reference gene primers provided the estimates of nucleated cell counts. Some clones are missing from TCRdb's copy, which holds only in-frame ones; the method was immunoSEQ multiplex PCR. Clonal size and the V and J genes are those of that table, whereas D and trimming came from the DNA. Among 150,000 to 200,000 clones, around 74% were seen once, and the ten largest hold about 3%. This CDR3 has 16 residues. Germline CDR1 and CDR2: LGHNA and YSLEER. The V gene end was trimmed by 1 base and the J gene end by 0 bases; junction bases not matched to a gene: 6.

The rearrangement uses TRBV4-3 and TRBJ2-7; TRBD2 matches at 7 bases. The sample was peripheral blood. The TCR was taken from a man between 65 and 85 years old with acute or convalescent COVID-19. Here the CDR3 reads CASSQVAGATSYEQYF. DNA of the CDR3: TGCGCCAGCAGCCAAGTCGCGGGAGCGACCTCCTACGAGCAGTACTTC.